This T cell receptor beta chain was sequenced during a study of blood T cell repertoires in COVID-19 (dated by TCRdb to the early 2020s). Regarding the study in general: Samples covering the acute and convalescent phases of COVID-19 were provided by collaborators in the United States, Italy and Spain. The prospective study material was composed of cDNA or gDNA derived from T cells, B-cell-depleted T cells, or PBMCs. Subjects who had been exposed to COVID-19, were actively infected with it, or had recovered from it provided the deeply sampled blood TCRbeta repertoires that made up the dataset. The repertoires were released in a freely available public database intended as a resource for research on the immune response to SARS-CoV-2. Samples were obtained from the ongoing ImmuneRACE study (first 160 participants) and from 1,254 subjects provided by 6 global collaborators. Sample metadata almost always included a de-identified subject ID, COVID-19 status, age in years and sex. Where HLA class I and class II types were available, the types were taken from metadata supplied by the sample provider, not from assay-based typing. Study-wide conclusions, independent of this receptor: How much clinical and demographic metadata was included differed by source and by participant, and the metadata was provided uncurated.

CDR1 MNHNY and CDR2 SVGAGI were looked up in the germline V gene (reference sequence). The CDR3 holds 15 amino acids from the cysteine to the phenylalanine. Just the 45-base CDR3 DNA is kept, in frame starting at base 1. After removal of 6 bases from V and 5 bases from J, the junction retains 10 bases not matched to a gene. TCRbeta CDR3 regions were amplified from genomic DNA using the immunoSEQ Assay, a bias-controlled multiplex PCR. The study's processing was this. Nucleated cell counts per sample were estimated from amplification of reference gene primers within the assay. To quantify the absolute abundance of each unique TCRbeta CDR3 rearrangement, sequence reads were collapsed and filtered. For each sample, productive Simpson clonality was calculated as the square root of Simpson's diversity index over productive rearrangements. TCRdb holds this immuneACCESS table with in-frame rearrangements only. Some clones are missing; in checked studies, unresolved V genes explain under half, and the rest has no known cause. Clone size and the V and J calls come from that table; the DNA yielded D and trimming. The sample profile shows roughly 220,000 clones; about 85% of them were found once. The top ten constitute less than 6.5% of the sample.

Comments on this clone: It lacks a known antigen. No clone much larger than this one lies a single base away; base qualities are absent.

Samples from volunteer blood donors who had recovered from COVID-19 were contributed by a second Seattle source. Collaborating institutions collected whole blood in K2EDTA tubes following their own protocols. For TCRbeta analysis, collaborators shipped samples in one of three forms: frozen whole blood, isolated PBMCs, or DNA extracted from either of those sample types. The sequence was collected from a woman aged 60-70 years who had recovered from COVID-19. Recombination linked TRBV6-6 to TRBJ2-1; the central 7 bases match TRBD2. Sequencing was carried out using peripheral blood. The CDR3 sequence is CASRHRVGGDNEQFF. The sequenced DNA is TGTGCCAGCAGGCATAGAGTGGGGGGGGACAATGAGCAGTTCTTC.